Listed here are 16 T cell receptor beta chains from one sample, sequenced in a study of T cell responses to AZD1222 COVID-19 vaccine. Profiling relied on immunoSEQ multiplex PCR, and the TCRdb table lists in-frame clones only, not all of them. The repertoire consists of approximately 130,000 clones, with 70% to 90% occurring once and the leading ten covering roughly 9%. The sample was peripheral blood, taken on day 0 of AZD1222 vaccination. These receptors all stem from an adult in good health.

The rearrangement joins TRBV19 to TRBJ1-5, with unresolved D. V lost 3 bases to trimming and J lost 4 bases, with 7 bases between them. Per germline, CDR1 LNHDA and CDR2 SQIVND (reference sequence). The CDR3 runs to 13 residues. The CDR3 sequence is CASSILLNQPQHF. CDR3 sequence (DNA): TGTGCCAGTAGTATCCTTTTAAATCAGCCCCAGCATTTT. Full variable domain (rest looked up from reference TRBV19 and TRBJ1-5): DGGITQSPKYLFRKEGQNVTLSCEQNLNHDAMYWYRQDPGQGLRLIYYSQIVNDFQKGDIAEGYSVSREKKESFPLTVTSAQKNPTAFYLCASSILLNQPQHFGDGTRLSIL.

The CDR3 is CASSLGQGGNYGYTF. The DNA for the CDR3 is TGTGCCAGCAGTTTAGGACAGGGAGGTAACTATGGCTACACCTTC. The chain carries TRBV28 and TRBJ1-2; 8 bases map to TRBD1. Germline-derived CDR1 and CDR2 are MDHEN and SYDVKM. Trimming cost V 2 bases and J 1 base; bases outside gene matches: 3. The CDR3 loop spans 15 amino acids.

The V gene is TRBV19, the J gene TRBJ2-5; D is unclear. Germline CDR1 and CDR2: LNHDA and SQIVND (reference sequence). The CDR3 is 13 amino acids. Trimming took off 5 bases at V and 5 bases at J, with 12 bases between the two ends. CDR3 sequence: CASSGGEVETQYF. CDR3 coding DNA: TGTGCCAGTAGTGGTGGAGAAGTGGAGACCCAGTACTTC.

The chain links TRBV28 to TRBJ2-5, with 7 bases lining up with TRBD1. The CDR3 sequence is 13 residues long. Germline CDR1 and CDR2: MDHEN and SYDVKM. Losses at the gene ends were 4 bases for V and 4 bases for J; bases not matched to a gene: 3. The CDR3 DNA follows: TGTGCCAGCAGTTCCACAGGGGTAGAGACCCAGTACTTC. Translated: CASSSTGVETQYF. Filled out from reference TRBV28 and TRBJ2-5, the complete variable domain reads DVKVTQSSRYLVKRTGEKVFLECVQDMDHENMFWYRQDPGLGLRLIYFSYDVKMKEKGDIPEGYSVSREKKERFSLILESASTNQTSMYLCASSSTGVETQYFGPGTRLLVL.

This chain joins TRBV9 and TRBJ1-2, with a weak D call TRBD1 (5 bases). CDR3 length: 14 amino acids. Per the germline V gene, CDR1 is SGDLS and CDR2 is YYNGEE. Deletions cut 1 base from V and 6 bases from J, with 13 bases between. The CDR3 loop reads CASSVSQDGDGYTF. The CDR3 nucleotides are TGTGCCAGCAGCGTATCACAGGACGGGGATGGCTACACCTTC.

J is TRBJ2-7 and V is TRBV19; D uncertain. V gave up 4 bases and J gave up 2 bases, with 9 bases separating them. Germline V gives CDR1 LNHDA, CDR2 SQIVND (reference sequence). The CDR3 runs to 13 residues. The CDR3 sequence is CASSTRSTYEQYF. CDR3 DNA: TGTGCCAGTAGTACGAGATCAACCTACGAGCAGTACTTC.

The chain carries TRBV28 and TRBJ1-2, with D unresolved. This CDR3 region has 11 residues. The germline V and J ends were trimmed by 7 bases and 5 bases, with 8 bases remaining between them. Germline CDR1 and CDR2: MDHEN and SYDVKM. CDR3 nucleotide sequence: TGTGCCAGCACCGGTTGGTATGGCTACACCTTC. It specifies CASTGWYGYTF.

V gene TRBV3-1 (or the pseudogene TRBV3-2) combines with J gene TRBJ2-7, with a weak D call TRBD2 (5 bases). The CDR3 spans 12 residues. Trimming left V 6 bases short and J 3 bases short, with 9 bases between. Per the germline V gene, CDR1 is LGHDT and CDR2 is YNNKEL (reference sequence). This CDR3 is CASRDEGYEQYF. In DNA form, the CDR3 reads TGTGCCAGCAGGGACGAGGGCTACGAGCAGTACTTC.

This clone was detected only once. The J gene is TRBJ1-1, the V gene TRBV14; the D gene is possibly TRBD1 (5 bases). Trimming stripped 3 bases from V and 4 bases from J, with 18 bases between. The V gene's germline CDR1 is SGHDN and CDR2 FVKESK. The CDR3 contains 16 residues. CDR3 residues: CASSQVLPRGTTEAFF. CDR3 coding DNA: TGTGCCAGCAGCCAGGTCCTCCCGCGGGGGACCACTGAAGCTTTCTTT.

This chain's CDR3 is CASSQPIRGRTNEKLFF. As DNA, the CDR3 is TGCGCCAGCAGCCAGCCGATCAGGGGGCGGACTAATGAAAAACTGTTTTTT. This chain connects TRBV4-1 to TRBJ1-4; TRBD1 matches 8 bases. The ends lost 3 bases at V and 2 bases at J; junction bases unmatched: 8. The CDR3 sequence is 17 residues long. Looked up from germline, CDR1 is MGHRA and CDR2 is YSYEKL.

As concerns this clone: The germline gene is not matched at one end of the junction; a read error may be the cause. V and J are TRBV6-1 and TRBJ1-1; D remains ambiguous. The CDR3 spans 14 residues. CDR1 is MNHNS and CDR2 is SASEGT in the germline V gene. The CDR3 region has the DNA TGTGCCAGCAGAGAAGACGTTGGTTACACTGAAGCTTTCTTT. Translating it yields CASREDVGYTEAFF.

The chain employs TRBV5-3 and TRBJ2-1; D is tentatively TRBD1 or TRBD2 (5 bases each). TRBV5-3 is noted as an ORF with a role that remains uncertain. The V end was cut by 0 bases, the J end by 3 bases, with 13 bases between. The CDR3 totals 16 residues. The CDR3 DNA reads as TGTGCCAGAAGCTTGGCCCGGGGCCGCCACTACAATGAGCAGTTCTTC. This sequence encodes CARSLARGRHYNEQFF.

The chain recombines TRBV18 with TRBJ1-1; maybe TRBD1 (6 bases). The V gene lost 3 bases and the J gene lost 6 bases, with 14 bases spanning the gap. CDR1 is KGHSH and CDR2 is LQKENI in the germline V gene. This CDR3 comprises 14 residues. The CDR3: CASSPPLGAPEAFF. Written as DNA, the CDR3 is TGTGCCAGCTCACCCCCCCTGGGGGCGCCTGAAGCTTTCTTT. The full variable domain, its missing parts supplied by reference TRBV18 and TRBJ1-1, is NAGVMQNPRHLVRRRGQEARLRCSPMKGHSHVYWYRQLPEEGLKFMVYLQKENIIDESGMPKERFSAEFPKEGPSILRIQQVVRGDSAAYFCASSPPLGAPEAFFGQGTRLTVV.

This clone was detected once. This chain links TRBV3-1 (or the pseudogene TRBV3-2) with TRBJ1-4; tentative D call: TRBD1 (6 bases). Germline lookup yields CDR1 LGHDT and CDR2 YNNKEL (reference sequence). The V gene lost 1 base and the J gene lost 8 bases, with 11 bases spanning the gap. The length of the CDR3 is 14 residues. The CDR3 loop reads CASSQVAGVEKLFF. CDR3 in DNA: TGTGCCAGCAGCCAAGTGGCAGGGGTCGAAAAACTGTTTTTT.

This rearrangement joins TRBV9 to TRBJ2-3; maybe TRBD2 (5 bases). V gave up 4 bases and J gave up 6 bases, with 21 bases separating them. Germline V CDR1 and CDR2: SGDLS, YYNGEE. The CDR3 is made up of 16 amino acids. In DNA form, the CDR3 reads TGTGCCAGCAGCTCCCGTTTTAGCGCCGCCGCGGATACGCAGTATTTT. It codes for CASSSRFSAAADTQYF. Full variable domain (outside the CDR3, taken from reference TRBV9 and TRBJ2-3): DSGVTQTPKHLITATGQRVTLRCSPRSGDLSVYWYQQSLDQGLQFLIQYYNGEERAKGNILERFSAQQFPDLHSELNLSSLELGDSALYFCASSSRFSAAADTQYFGPGTRLTVL.

The chain has TRBV19 and TRBJ1-5; D is undetermined. V was pared by 7 bases and J by 2 bases, with 18 bases between. The CDR3 is 16 amino acids. The V gene's germline CDR1 is LNHDA and CDR2 SQIVND (reference sequence). In DNA form, the CDR3 reads TGTGCCAGTAAACGGAACACAGCTGATCGCAATCAGCCCCAGCATTTT. This gives the protein CASKRNTADRNQPQHF.